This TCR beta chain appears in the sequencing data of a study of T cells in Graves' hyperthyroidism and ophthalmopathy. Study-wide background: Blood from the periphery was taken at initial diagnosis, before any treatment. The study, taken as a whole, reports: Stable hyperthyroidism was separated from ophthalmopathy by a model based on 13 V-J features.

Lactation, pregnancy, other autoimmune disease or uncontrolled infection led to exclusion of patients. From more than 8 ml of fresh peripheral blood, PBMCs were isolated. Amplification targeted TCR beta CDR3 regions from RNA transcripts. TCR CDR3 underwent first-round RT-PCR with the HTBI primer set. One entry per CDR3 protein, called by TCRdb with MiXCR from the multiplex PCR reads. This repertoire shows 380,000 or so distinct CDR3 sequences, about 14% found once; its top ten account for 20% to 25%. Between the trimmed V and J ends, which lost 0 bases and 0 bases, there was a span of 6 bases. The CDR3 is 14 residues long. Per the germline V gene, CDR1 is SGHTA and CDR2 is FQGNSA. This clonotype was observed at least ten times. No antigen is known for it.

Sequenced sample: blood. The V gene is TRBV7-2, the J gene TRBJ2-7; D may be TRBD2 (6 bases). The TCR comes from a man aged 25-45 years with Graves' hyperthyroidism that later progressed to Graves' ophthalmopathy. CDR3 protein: CASSLARGSYEQYF. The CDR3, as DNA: TGTGCCAGCAGCTTAGCGCGGGGCTCCTACGAGCAGTACTTC.